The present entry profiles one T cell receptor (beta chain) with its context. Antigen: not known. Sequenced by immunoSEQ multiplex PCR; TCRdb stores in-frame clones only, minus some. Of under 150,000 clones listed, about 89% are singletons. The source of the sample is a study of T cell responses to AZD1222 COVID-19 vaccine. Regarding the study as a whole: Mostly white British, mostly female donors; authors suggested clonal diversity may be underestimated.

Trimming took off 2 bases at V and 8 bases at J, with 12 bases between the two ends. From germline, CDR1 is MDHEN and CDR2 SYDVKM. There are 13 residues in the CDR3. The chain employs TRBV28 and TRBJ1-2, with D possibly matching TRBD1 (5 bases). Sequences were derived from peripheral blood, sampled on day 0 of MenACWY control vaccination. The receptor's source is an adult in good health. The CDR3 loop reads CASSLSRQRGYTF. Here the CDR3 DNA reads TGTGCCAGCAGTTTAAGCCGACAGAGGGGCTACACCTTC.